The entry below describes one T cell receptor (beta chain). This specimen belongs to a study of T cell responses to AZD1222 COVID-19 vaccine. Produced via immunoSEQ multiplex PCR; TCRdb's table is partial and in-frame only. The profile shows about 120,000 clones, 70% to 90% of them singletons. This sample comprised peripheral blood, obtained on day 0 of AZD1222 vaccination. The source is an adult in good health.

CDR3 bases: TGTGCCAGCAGCTGGACAGCCACTAATGAAAAACTGTTTTTT. Translation gives CASSWTATNEKLFF. The genes are TRBV3-1 (or the pseudogene TRBV3-2) and TRBJ1-4; a weak D match, TRBD1 (6 bases). CDR1 is LGHDT and CDR2 is YNNKEL in the germline V gene (reference sequence). The CDR3 totals 14 residues. Trimming left V 5 bases short and J 2 bases short, with 9 bases between.